This T cell receptor beta chain was obtained from a study of control samples from healthy donors and cancer patients. The data were produced by immunoSEQ multiplex PCR, yet TCRdb's version contains in-frame clones alone and is incomplete. The data show about 120,000 clones, around nine tenths seen once. The V and J ends lost 0 bases and 2 bases, in that order; junction bases with no gene match: 8. Germline V gene sequence: CDR1 GTSNPN, CDR2 SVGIG (reference sequence). This CDR3 is 16 amino acids long. The TCR sequence derives from a young man in good health. V usage is TRBV30 and J usage is TRBJ2-3; 7 bases match TRBD2. The source material was blood. The CDR3 loop reads CAWSVNGRTITDTQYF. CDR3 coding DNA: TGTGCCTGGAGTGTAAACGGGAGGACAATCACAGATACGCAGTATTTT.